Below, 16 T cell receptor beta chains from the same sample are listed, as sequenced in a study of STAT5B mutations in CD4+ large granular lymphocyte leukemia. Assay used: immunoSEQ multiplex PCR; TCRdb lists only in-frame clones, some missing. Counted here are 20,000 or so clones, around 84% occurring once; the ten biggest clones make up 13%. Sequences were obtained from CD4+ T cells from blood buffy coats. The receptors come from a human donor in good health.

The chain uses TRBV2 and TRBJ2-2, with 7 bases matching TRBD2. CDR1 SNHLY and CDR2 FYNNEI come from the germline V gene. V shed 4 bases and J 7 bases; nucleotides not matched to a gene: 6. CDR3 length equals 14 residues. The CDR3 coding sequence is TGTGCCAGCAGTGGGGCTAGCGGTGGCGGGGAGCTGTTTTTT. Translating gives CASSGASGGGELFF.

The chain uses TRBV7-6 and TRBJ1-3; the match to TRBD1 covers 8 bases. The CDR3 length is 15 residues. Germline-derived CDR1 and CDR2 are SGHVS and FNYEAQ. With V trimmed by 2 bases and J by 4 bases, 4 bases remained unmatched. The CDR3 loop is CASSLQGAHGNTIYF. CDR3 sequence (DNA): TGTGCCAGCAGCTTACAGGGGGCCCACGGAAACACCATATATTTT.

This chain joins TRBV6-1 and TRBJ2-7; D is tentatively TRBD1 or TRBD2 (7 bases each). Germline V CDR1 and CDR2: MNHNS, SASEGT. Trimming took off 0 bases at V and 4 bases at J, with 13 bases between the two ends. The CDR3 is made up of 15 amino acids. CDR3 DNA: TGTGCCAGCAGTGAAGCGGGAGGGGGCGCATACGAGCAGTACTTC. This encodes CASSEAGGGAYEQYF.

This chain uses TRBV12-5 with TRBJ2-1; D perhaps matches TRBD2 (5 bases). V was clipped by 2 bases and J by 0 bases, with 14 bases between them. The CDR3 runs 17 residues. CDR1 is LGHNT, CDR2 FRNRAP, per germline. The CDR3 loop is CASGLKRLTSSYNEQFF. CDR3 nucleotides: TGTGCTAGTGGTTTGAAAAGACTAACAAGCTCCTACAATGAGCAGTTCTTC.

The V and J genes are TRBV7-8 and TRBJ2-1; D perhaps matches TRBD2 (5 bases). Germline V gene sequence: CDR1 SGHVS, CDR2 FQNEAQ. Trimming removed 2 bases from V and 0 bases from J, with 20 bases in between. This CDR3 has 19 amino acids. The CDR3 reads CASSLTLLVQKSSYNEQFF. Written as DNA, the CDR3 is TGTGCCAGCAGCTTAACGCTACTAGTACAAAAGAGCTCCTACAATGAGCAGTTCTTC.

The chain joins TRBV30 to TRBJ1-5, with 7 bases identical to TRBD1. Germline CDR1 is GTSNPN and CDR2 is SVGIG (reference sequence). Losses at the gene ends were 3 bases for V and 2 bases for J; bases not matched to a gene: 1. This CDR3 contains 13 residues. CDR3 sequence (DNA): TGTGCCTGGAGCGGACAGGGCAATCAGCCCCAGCATTTT. Translating gives CAWSGQGNQPQHF.

The chain carries TRBV5-6 and TRBJ2-2; D unclear. The germline CDR1 and CDR2 sequences are SGHDT and YYEEEE. Trimming pared 3 bases from V and 6 bases from J, leaving 15 bases between. CDR3 size: 15 residues. Written as DNA, the CDR3 is TGTGCCAGCAGCTCGGACCGATGGCGTCCCGGGGAGCTGTTTTTT. Its translation: CASSSDRWRPGELFF.

The chain uses TRBV5-4 and TRBJ2-2; no firm D call. The V and J ends lost 0 bases and 7 bases respectively, with 19 bases between them. The CDR3 is 17 residues long. Germline CDR1 SGHNT, CDR2 YYREEE (reference sequence). CDR3 in amino acids: CASSLDPRSIFSGELFF. The DNA of the CDR3 is TGTGCCAGCAGCTTGGATCCGAGGTCGATCTTTAGCGGGGAGCTGTTTTTT.

This sequence joins TRBV19 and TRBJ1-5, with unresolved D. This CDR3 spans 14 amino acids. Germline-derived CDR1 and CDR2 are LNHDA and SQIVND (reference sequence). The V end was cut by 8 bases, the J end by 2 bases, with 13 bases between. The CDR3 nucleotides are TGTGCCAGTGCCTTCGAAGATGGCAATCAGCCCCAGCATTTT. It yields the protein CASAFEDGNQPQHF.

This rearrangement joins TRBV18 to TRBJ2-3; 9 bases are shared with TRBD2. This CDR3 is 18 amino acids long. Germline V lookup: CDR1 KGHSH, CDR2 LQKENI. J was trimmed by 4 bases and V by 6 bases; bases with no gene match: 17. This CDR3 is CASSWGLAGMGGADTQYF. In DNA, the CDR3 is TGTGCCAGCTCTTGGGGACTAGCAGGAATGGGCGGAGCAGATACGCAGTATTTT.

The CDR3 coding sequence is TGTGCCAGCGGAGCTTCCGGGACAAACTATGGCTACACCTTC. This translates into CASGASGTNYGYTF. The chain has TRBV5-5 and TRBJ1-2; tentative D call: TRBD1 (6 bases). Germline CDR1 is SGHKS and CDR2 is YYEKEE (reference sequence). The V gene lost 7 bases and the J gene lost 2 bases, with 15 bases spanning the gap. There are 14 residues in the CDR3.

This clone was observed once. The chain couples TRBV7-9 to TRBJ1-1; TRBD1 is a possible D gene (6 bases). V lost 3 bases to trimming and J lost 2 bases, with 7 bases between them. In germline, CDR1 is SEHNR, CDR2 FQNEAQ (reference sequence). The CDR3 contains 13 residues. CDR3 residues: CASSLDSNTEAFF. CDR3 DNA: TGTGCCAGCAGCTTGGACAGCAACACTGAAGCTTTCTTT.

This clone was seen a single time. The chain links TRBV9 to TRBJ2-5; D might be TRBD2 (5 bases). V shed 2 bases and J shed 5 bases, with 13 bases lying between them. The CDR3 has 14 residues. Germline lookup yields CDR1 SGDLS and CDR2 YYNGEE. The CDR3 sequence is CASSVIGSGETQYF. DNA for the CDR3: TGTGCCAGCAGCGTCATAGGGTCGGGGGAGACCCAGTACTTC.

This chain connects TRBV25-1 to TRBJ2-5; unclear D gene. The CDR3 spans 13 residues. The ends were cut back, 2 bases at V and 3 bases at J, with 7 bases in the middle. Per the germline V gene, CDR1 is MGHDK and CDR2 is SYGVNS. DNA of the CDR3: TGTGCCAGCAGTGAACGGTGGGAAGAGACCCAGTACTTC. Its translation: CASSERWEETQYF. The full variable domain, completed using reference TRBV25-1 and TRBJ2-5, is EADIYQTPRYLVIGTGKKITLECSQTMGHDKMYWYQQDPGMELHLIHYSYGVNSTEKGDLSSESTVSRIRTEHFPLTLESARPSHTSQYLCASSERWEETQYFGPGTRLLVL.

V usage is TRBV10-3 and J usage is TRBJ1-4, with 9 positions matching TRBD1. The CDR3 is made up of 16 amino acids. Germline V gene data show CDR1 as ENHRY and CDR2 as SYGVKD. With V trimmed by 3 bases and J by 7 bases, 9 bases remained unmatched. In nucleotides, the CDR3 is TGTGCCATCAGTGACCCCTCGACAGGGGGGTCTGAAAAACTGTTTTTT. Encoded protein: CAISDPSTGGSEKLFF.

The chain combines TRBV7-9 with TRBJ2-5; 10 nucleotides agree with TRBD2. Germline CDR1 and CDR2: SEHNR and FQNEAQ (reference sequence). This CDR3 has 14 residues. Germline trimming cut 3 bases from V and 3 bases from J; bases unmatched to any gene: 1. The CDR3 nucleotides read TGTGCCAGCAGCTTCGGACTAGCGGAAGAGACCCAGTACTTC. It codes for CASSFGLAEETQYF.